The rows below give T cell receptor beta chains drawn from one sample of a study of T-cell memory formation after mild COVID-19. TCRdb recomputed calls from the 5' RACE reads with MiXCR, one row per CDR3 protein. The sample carries over 300,000 distinct CDR3 sequences, 20% to 25% recorded once. Sequenced material: PBMCs or a T cell subset sorted from them (not recorded which). Receptor source: a man between 18 and 35 years old who had mild COVID-19 (a few samples of this study predate the infection). Cell type and time point are not known. Each CDR3 is given with its conserved first and last residue. Fields, in order: J gene, D gene, clone size, V gene, CDR3 length, CDR3 DNA, CDR3 protein. The D gene is left open where the match is weak. Only some rows state a clone size, as once, few, many or a class for expanded clones.

TRBJ1-1,TRBD1,.,TRBV20-1,15,TGCAGTGCTAGAGATTCGGACAGGGCGAACACTGAAGCTTTCTTT,CSARDSDRANTEAFF
TRBJ2-2,.,few,TRBV6-2/TRBV6-3,13,TGTGCCAGCAGGGACAGCTCCACCGGGGAGCTGTTTTTT,CASRDSSTGELFF
TRBJ1-5,.,few,TRBV12-3/TRBV12-4,15,TGTGCCAGCAGTTTCTATTCGGGCAGTACGCAACCCCAGCATTTT,CASSFYSGSTQPQHF
TRBJ2-1,.,.,TRBV5-1,15,TGCGCCAGCAGCTTCTCAGAGGGCTTGGTGAATGAGCAGTTCTTC,CASSFSEGLVNEQFF
TRBJ1-2,.,many,TRBV5-1,15,TGCGCCAGCAGCTTGGAGCCGACAGCTAACTATGGCTACACCTTC,CASSLEPTANYGYTF
TRBJ1-5,.,few,TRBV20-1,14,TGCAGTGCAACATCCGGGACTAACAATCAGCCCCAGCATTTT,CSATSGTNNQPQHF
TRBJ1-2,.,.,TRBV7-9,15,TGTGCCAGCAGCCCCGAACGGGGGGCCGGCTATGGCTACACCTTC,CASSPERGAGYGYTF
TRBJ1-5,TRBD1,.,TRBV12-3/TRBV12-4,18,TGTGCCAGCAGTCTCGACAGGGATCGGGGGTATAGCAATCAGCCCCAGCATTTT,CASSLDRDRGYSNQPQHF
TRBJ2-5,.,.,TRBV4-1,17,TGCGCCAGCAGCCAAGGGCGAGGGGTAGATAGTCGAGAGACCCAGTACTTC,CASSQGRGVDSRETQYF
TRBJ2-2,TRBD2,few,TRBV5-4,17,TGTGCCAGCAGCAACGTACTAGCGGGGGGGAACACCGGGGAGCTGTTTTTT,CASSNVLAGGNTGELFF
TRBJ2-4,.,few,TRBV10-3,18,TGTGCCATCAGTGACGGCACAGGGCCCTCAATAGCCAAAAACATTCAGTACTTC,CAISDGTGPSIAKNIQYF
TRBJ2-3,TRBD2,few,TRBV3-1,16,TGTGCCAGCAGCCAGCGTAGCGGGGGGTACACAGATACGCAGTATTTT,CASSQRSGGYTDTQYF
TRBJ1-6,.,.,TRBV4-1,15,TGCGCCAGCAGGGGAGGGGGAAGGTATAATTCACCCCTCCACTTT,CASRGGGRYNSPLHF
TRBJ2-7,.,many,TRBV12-3/TRBV12-4,14,TGTGCCAGCAGCCCGTCCGGGGGCGGGTACGAGCAGTACTTC,CASSPSGGGYEQYF
TRBJ1-2,TRBD1,few,TRBV6-5,15,TGTGCCAGCAGTTTCACGACAGGGATAGACTATGGCTACACCTTC,CASSFTTGIDYGYTF
TRBJ2-2,.,few,TRBV23-1,16,TGCGCCAGCAGTCCCCTGACAGAAAGCTCCACCGGGGAGCTGTTTTTT,CASSPLTESSTGELFF
TRBJ1-5,TRBD1,many,TRBV6-2/TRBV6-3,15,TGTGCCAGCAGTTACCACGAACGGACAGGACAGCCCCAGCATTTT,CASSYHERTGQPQHF
TRBJ2-3,.,few,TRBV25-1,15,TGTGCCAGCAGTGAAAGTGCTGGAGCGGGAGATACGCAGTATTTT,CASSESAGAGDTQYF
TRBJ1-5,.,.,TRBV6-2/TRBV6-3,15,TGTGCCAGCAGTCGTGACGGGACGGCTAATCAGCCCCAGCATTTT,CASSRDGTANQPQHF
TRBJ1-2,.,few,TRBV28,13,TGTGCCAGCAGACGACAGACTAACTATGGCTACACCTTC,CASRRQTNYGYTF
TRBJ1-1,TRBD1,few,TRBV4-1,15,TGCGCCAGCAGCCGACCGGGACAGGGGAGGACTGAAGCTTTCTTT,CASSRPGQGRTEAFF
TRBJ1-3,.,few,TRBV18,13,TGTGCCAGCTCACCACGGGACCAAAACACCATATATTTT,CASSPRDQNTIYF
TRBJ2-5,TRBD1,.,TRBV5-4,16,TGTGCCAGCAGCTATGGGACAGGCCCACTTGGGGAGACCCAGTACTTC,CASSYGTGPLGETQYF
TRBJ1-2,TRBD1,few,TRBV29-1,14,TGCAGCGCGACAGGGGGTTTCGCTAACTATGGCTACACCTTC,CSATGGFANYGYTF
TRBJ2-5,.,few,TRBV5-5,15,TGTGCCAGCAGCAACTCCCGGATCGGGCAAGAGACCCAGTACTTC,CASSNSRIGQETQYF
TRBJ2-5,.,.,TRBV25-1,15,TGTGCCAGCAGTGGCCGGGACGACAGGCCCCAGACCCAGTACTTC,CASSGRDDRPQTQYF
TRBJ1-1,.,many,TRBV6-2/TRBV6-3,12,TGTGCCAGCAGTTACCTGGGTCCTGAAGCTTTCTTT,CASSYLGPEAFF
TRBJ1-2,TRBD1,few,TRBV7-9,14,TGTGCCAGCAGCTCGTCGGGACAGGCCTATGGCTACACCTTC,CASSSSGQAYGYTF
TRBJ2-3,.,few,TRBV30,13,TGTGCCTGGAGCCCGGGACTGGCGGATACGCAGTATTTT,CAWSPGLADTQYF
TRBJ1-2,TRBD1,.,TRBV25-1,15,TGTGCCAGCAGGCCCCTGGACAGGGGAAGCTATGGCTACACCTTC,CASRPLDRGSYGYTF
TRBJ2-3,TRBD2,few,TRBV25-1,16,TGTGCCAGCAGTGAACGGCGGGGGGGCCGGGCAGATACGCAGTATTTT,CASSERRGGRADTQYF
TRBJ2-3,.,many,TRBV7-2,12,TGTGCCAGCAGCTCCTTCACAGATACGCAGTATTTT,CASSSFTDTQYF
TRBJ2-3,.,.,TRBV20-1,13,TGCAGTGGAGGGACTTCTGCAGGGGATACGCAGTATTTT,CSGGTSAGDTQYF
TRBJ1-6,.,.,TRBV7-8,14,TGTGCCAGCAGCTTGCAGGACTATGGTTCACCCCTCCACTTT,CASSLQDYGSPLHF
TRBJ1-5,.,.,TRBV7-2,13,TGTGCCAGCAGCTTAGCGGAATATCAGCCCCAGCATTTT,CASSLAEYQPQHF
TRBJ2-7,.,.,TRBV7-2,14,TGTGCCAGCAGCTTTAACTGGCTATCCTACGAGCAGTACTTC,CASSFNWLSYEQYF
TRBJ2-2,TRBD2,many,TRBV3-1,15,TGTGCCAGCAGCCGGACTAGCGGGGGGCTCGGGGAGCTGTTTTTT,CASSRTSGGLGELFF
TRBJ1-5,TRBD1,.,TRBV19,13,TGTGCCAGTAGCGACAGGGCGAATCAGCCCCAGCATTTT,CASSDRANQPQHF
TRBJ1-1,.,.,TRBV6-2/TRBV6-3,13,TGTGCCAGCAGCTCGAACACCCGTCCTGAAGCTTTCTTT,CASSSNTRPEAFF
TRBJ1-2,TRBD1,.,TRBV10-3,14,TGTGCCATCAGTGAGTCAGGGGGCGGCTATGGCTACACCTTC,CAISESGGGYGYTF
TRBJ2-3,TRBD2,.,TRBV20-1,15,TGCAGTGCTCCACTTCAGGGACTAGAGCTTGATACGCAGTATTTT,CSAPLQGLELDTQYF
TRBJ1-6,.,few,TRBV7-2,14,TGTGCCAGCAGCTTAGAGAGGACAAATTCACCCCTCCACTTT,CASSLERTNSPLHF
TRBJ1-2,.,few,TRBV4-3,15,TGCGCCAGCAGCCAAGTTCCAGGGGCGAGCTATGGCTACACCTTC,CASSQVPGASYGYTF
TRBJ1-6,.,.,TRBV30,14,TGTGCCTGGGGGAGGAGCTCCTATAATTCACCCCTCCACTTT,CAWGRSSYNSPLHF
TRBJ1-2,.,few,TRBV18,12,TGTGCCAGCTCACCACTCGGCCCGGGCTACACCTTC,CASSPLGPGYTF
TRBJ2-5,TRBD1,few,TRBV7-2,13,TGTGCCAGCAGGCCTACAGGGGTTGAGACCCAGTACTTC,CASRPTGVETQYF
TRBJ2-5,TRBD2,.,TRBV27,14,TGTGCCAGCAGGAGGGCTAGCGGACAAGAGACCCAGTACTTC,CASRRASGQETQYF
TRBJ2-7,TRBD1,.,TRBV11-2,16,TGTGCCAGCAGCGGGCTGACAGGGGGAAAATCCTACGAGCAGTACTTC,CASSGLTGGKSYEQYF
TRBJ2-2,.,.,TRBV4-3,18,TGCGCCAGCAGACAAGAAACCCCCGGGACGGCGAACACCGGGGAGCTGTTTTTT,CASRQETPGTANTGELFF
TRBJ1-4,TRBD1,.,TRBV4-2,16,TGTGCCAGCAGCCAAGACCCCGGACAGGGGGCTGAAAAACTGTTTTTT,CASSQDPGQGAEKLFF
TRBJ1-2,.,.,TRBV20-1,12,TGCAGTGCTAGGGGGACATCCTATGGCTACACCTTC,CSARGTSYGYTF
TRBJ2-1,.,.,TRBV20-1,16,TGCAGTGCTAGAGATCGTCGGACGGCTACTCTCAGGGAGCAGTTCTTC,CSARDRRTATLREQFF
TRBJ2-3,.,.,TRBV7-2,13,TGTGCCAGCAGCTACGGACGGCCAGATACGCAGTATTTT,CASSYGRPDTQYF
TRBJ2-1,.,.,TRBV20-1,12,TGCAGTGGGCAGACAGCGTACAATGAGCAGTTCTTC,CSGQTAYNEQFF
TRBJ2-3,.,.,TRBV20-1,11,TGCAGTGCTACCTACACAGATACGCAGTATTTT,CSATYTDTQYF
TRBJ2-1,.,few,TRBV29-1,15,TGCAGCGTTGATCCCCCAACGGAGCCTCACAATGAGCAGTTCTTC,CSVDPPTEPHNEQFF
TRBJ2-5,.,.,TRBV28,13,TGTGCCAGCAGTTTCTGGAGGGAAGAGACCCAGTACTTC,CASSFWREETQYF
TRBJ2-3,TRBD2,.,TRBV6-6,19,TGTGCCAGCAGTTACTCCTCGACTTCCAGCGGGGGGGCCCCAGATACGCAGTATTTT,CASSYSSTSSGGAPDTQYF
TRBJ2-6,.,.,TRBV7-2,16,TGTGCCAGCAGCTTAGTTTCGGGAGCTGGGGCCAACGTCCTGACTTTC,CASSLVSGAGANVLTF